This T cell receptor beta chain appears in the sequencing data of a study of CD8+CD57+ T cells in acquired aplastic anemia. Study details: Sorted CD4+ and CD8+ cells yielded DNA averaging roughly 3.3 ug.

The study's findings and limits: Shared by patients and controls, almost 30 CD8+ CDR3s were abundant in patients.

About this clonotype: Its antigen is not known.

The V segment lost 4 bases and the J segment 8 bases; nucleotides outside the gene matches: 10. Germline assignment: CDR1 SEHNR and CDR2 FQNEAQ (reference sequence). CDR3 length: 15 residues. Sequencing was done on patients that had shown CD8+CD57+ cell expansion by flow cytometry. Profiling of TCR beta VDJ combinations and CDR3 sequences used genomic DNA as template. TCRdb re-analysed the reads in MiXCR, keeping a single row per CDR3 protein. Here the sample spans roughly 160,000 distinct CDR3 sequences, 65% to 75% being singletons. The sequence came from a human donor with aplastic anemia. This chain joins TRBV7-9 and TRBJ2-1; 8 bases match TRBD2. Sequenced input: sorted CD4+, CD8+, or CD8+CD57+ T cells (not recorded which) from PBMCs. CDR3 residues: CASSSLTSASDEQFF. The CDR3 DNA reads as TGTGCCAGCAGCTCTCTGACTAGCGCGAGTGATGAGCAGTTCTTC. Full variable domain (missing parts from reference TRBV7-9 and TRBJ2-1): DTGVSQNPRHKITKRGQNVTFRCDPISEHNRLYWYRQTLGQGPEFLTYFQNEAQLEKSRLLSDRFSAERPKGSFSTLEIQRTEQGDSAMYLCASSSLTSASDEQFFGPGTRLTVL.